What follows are 12 T cell receptor beta chains derived from one specimen sequenced in a study of response to subunit inactivated influenza vaccine. One entry per CDR3 protein results from TCRdb running MiXCR on the RT-PCR reads. The sample lists about 800,000 distinct CDR3 sequences; roughly 20% were seen once. Sequences were derived from PBMCs from blood, sampled 5 days after vaccination. Source of these receptors: a man in his fifties or sixties who received an inactivated influenza vaccine.

This clonotype was picked up a small number of times. The chain joins TRBV9 to TRBJ2-3, with TRBD2 as a possible D gene (7 bases). The V end lost 6 bases, the J end lost 3 bases, and 17 bases lay between the germline ends. CDR1 SGDLS and CDR2 YYNGEE come from the germline V gene. The CDR3 is made up of 15 amino acids. The CDR3 protein is CASTSGGRATDTQYF. The CDR3 DNA sequence: TGTGCCAGCACCTCGGGGGGCCGGGCGACAGATACGCAGTATTTT.

This clonotype came up a few times. The chain recombines TRBV6-2 or TRBV6-3 with TRBJ2-5; 7 bases map to TRBD2. V was clipped by 3 bases and J by 3 bases; unmatched bases: 7. CDR3 length: 15 residues. CDR1 and CDR2 (germline): MNHEY, SVGEGT. CDR3 DNA sequence: TGTGCCAGCAGTTATGGCGGGAGTCTGAAAGAGACCCAGTACTTC. It translates to CASSYGGSLKETQYF.

This clonotype was seen ten or more times. The rearrangement uses TRBV12-3 or TRBV12-4 and TRBJ2-5, with 7 bases lining up with TRBD2. This CDR3 is built from 15 residues. With V trimmed by 7 bases and J by 0 bases, 8 bases remained unmatched. CDR3: CASTFGGYNQETQYF. In DNA, the CDR3 is TGTGCCAGCACCTTCGGGGGGTATAACCAAGAGACCCAGTACTTC.

This clonotype appeared a few times. The chain is built from TRBV20-1 and TRBJ2-7; TRBD1 aligns across 9 bases. CDR1 is DFQATT and CDR2 is SNEGSKA in the germline V gene (reference sequence). There are 14 residues in the CDR3. V lost 4 bases to trimming and J lost 4 bases; unmatched junction nucleotides: 8. In DNA, the CDR3 is TGCAGTGCTATACAGGGGGCGCCCCCGTACGAGCAGTACTTC. This codes for CSAIQGAPPYEQYF.

This chain links TRBV7-8 with TRBJ2-3, with 10 bases that match TRBD2. The CDR3 runs 16 residues. Germline loops: CDR1 SGHVS, CDR2 FQNEAQ. V lost 1 base and J lost 4; bases outside the gene matches: 5. Written as DNA, the CDR3 is TGTGCCAGCAGCTTAGGGGGGACTAGCGCTGCAGATACGCAGTATTTT. Its translation is CASSLGGTSAADTQYF. The whole variable domain, filled in from reference TRBV7-8 and TRBJ2-3, reads GAGVSQSPRYKVAKRGQDVALRCDPISGHVSLFWYQQALGQGPEFLTYFQNEAQLDKSGLPSDRFFAERPEGSVSTLKIQRTQQEDSAVYLCASSLGGTSAADTQYFGPGTRLTVL.

This clonotype was counted ten times or more. V usage is TRBV20-1 and J usage is TRBJ2-7, with 7 bases aligning to TRBD1. Germline CDR1 is DFQATT and CDR2 is SNEGSKA (reference sequence). The CDR3 has 13 residues. Germline trimming cut 3 bases from V and 9 bases from J; bases unmatched to any gene: 11. DNA for the CDR3: TGCAGTGCTAGTTCCCCGACAGGGCCGGGGCAGTACTTC. Translation gives CSASSPTGPGQYF.

This clonotype was observed at least ten times. DNA for the CDR3: TGCAGTGCCAGGAAGACAGGGAGGAACACTGAAGCTTTCTTT. Protein: CSARKTGRNTEAFF. This rearrangement joins TRBV20-1 to TRBJ1-1, with TRBD1 identical over 7 bases. The CDR3 covers 14 residues. The V segment lost 6 bases and the J segment 1 base; nucleotides outside the gene matches: 8. The germline V gene encodes CDR1 DFQATT and CDR2 SNEGSKA (reference sequence).

The J gene is TRBJ2-1, the V gene TRBV10-3; D perhaps matches TRBD2 (6 bases). The CDR3 spans 12 residues. The V gene lost 4 bases and the J gene lost 10 bases, with 11 bases spanning the gap. Germline-derived CDR1 and CDR2 are ENHRY and SYGVKD. The CDR3 DNA is TGTGCCATCAGTGTTGAGGGGAGGGAGCAGTTCTTC. Its protein product is CAISVEGREQFF.

The J gene is TRBJ2-1, the V gene TRBV29-1, with 12 bases lining up with TRBD1. The CDR3 has 15 amino acids. With 3 bases clipped from V and 6 bases from J, the junction kept 6 bases outside the gene matches. Germline V gives CDR1 SQVTM, CDR2 ANQGSEA. The CDR3 DNA reads as TGCAGCGTTGACCCGGGACAGGGGGCGGGCAATGAGCAGTTCTTC. Translating it yields CSVDPGQGAGNEQFF.

The chain links TRBV9 to TRBJ2-1, with TRBD2 identical over 12 bases. V trimming: 3 bases; J trimming: 4 bases; junction bases outside the gene matches: 5. This CDR3 is built from 16 residues. Germline V gene sequence: CDR1 SGDLS, CDR2 YYNGEE. CDR3 in amino acids: CASSGKLAGGYNEQFF. CDR3 nucleotide sequence: TGTGCCAGCAGCGGAAAACTAGCGGGGGGATACAATGAGCAGTTCTTC.

The rearrangement uses TRBV20-1 and TRBJ2-1, with TRBD2 as a possible D gene (5 bases). Germline CDR1 and CDR2: DFQATT and SNEGSKA (reference sequence). V was cut by 6 bases and J by 3 bases, with 15 bases left in between. The CDR3 length is 14 residues. CDR3 nucleotides: TGCAGTGCCTCCTCGCCCACTAGCTACAATGAGCAGTTCTTC. Protein: CSASSPTSYNEQFF.

J is TRBJ1-1 and V is TRBV20-1, with TRBD1 as a possible D gene (6 bases). The CDR3 sequence is 11 residues long. V dropped 6 bases and J dropped 8 bases, with 13 bases sitting between them. From germline, CDR1 is DFQATT and CDR2 SNEGSKA (reference sequence). This CDR3 is CSAPTGTEAFF. CDR3 bases: TGCAGTGCGCCGACCGGGACAGAAGCTTTCTTT.